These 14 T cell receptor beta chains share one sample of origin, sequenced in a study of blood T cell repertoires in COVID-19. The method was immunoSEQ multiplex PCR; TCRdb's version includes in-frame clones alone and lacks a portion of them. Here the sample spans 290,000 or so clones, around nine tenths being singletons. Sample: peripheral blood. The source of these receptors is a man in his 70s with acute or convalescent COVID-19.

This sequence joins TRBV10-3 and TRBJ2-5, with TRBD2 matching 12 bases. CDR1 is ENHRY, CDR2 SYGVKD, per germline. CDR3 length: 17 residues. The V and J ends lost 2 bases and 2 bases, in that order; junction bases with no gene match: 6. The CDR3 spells CAISEGRTSGEQETQYF. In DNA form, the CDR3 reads TGTGCCATCAGTGAGGGTCGGACTAGCGGGGAACAAGAGACCCAGTACTTC.

The CDR3 here is CASSQLAGGSNTGELFF. The CDR3 nucleotides are TGTGCCAGCAGCCAACTAGCGGGGGGGTCGAACACCGGGGAGCTGTTTTTT. The J gene is TRBJ2-2, the V gene TRBV5-4; 13 nucleotides agree with TRBD2. V shed 4 bases and J 0 bases; nucleotides not matched to a gene: 3. CDR3 size: 17 residues. The V gene's germline CDR1 is SGHNT and CDR2 YYREEE (reference sequence).

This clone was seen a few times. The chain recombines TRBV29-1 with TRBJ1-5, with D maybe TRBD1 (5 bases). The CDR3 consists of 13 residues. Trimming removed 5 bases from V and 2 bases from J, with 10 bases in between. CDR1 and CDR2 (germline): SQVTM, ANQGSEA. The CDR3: CSVRGSGNQPQHF. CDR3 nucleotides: TGCAGCGTTCGGGGGAGTGGCAATCAGCCCCAGCATTTT.

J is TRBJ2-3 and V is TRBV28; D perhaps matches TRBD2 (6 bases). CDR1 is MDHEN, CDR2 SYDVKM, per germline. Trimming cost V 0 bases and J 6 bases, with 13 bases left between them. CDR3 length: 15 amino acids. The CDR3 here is CASSLWDYPRDTQYF. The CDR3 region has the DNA TGTGCCAGCAGTTTATGGGACTACCCTAGGGATACGCAGTATTTT.

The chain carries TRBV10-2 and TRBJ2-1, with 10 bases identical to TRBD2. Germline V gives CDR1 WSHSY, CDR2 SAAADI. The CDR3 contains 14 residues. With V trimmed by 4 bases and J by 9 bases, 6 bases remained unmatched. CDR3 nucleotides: TGCGCCAGCAGTGGCAGCGGGGGGGCTCGTGAGCAGTTCTTC. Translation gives CASSGSGGAREQFF.

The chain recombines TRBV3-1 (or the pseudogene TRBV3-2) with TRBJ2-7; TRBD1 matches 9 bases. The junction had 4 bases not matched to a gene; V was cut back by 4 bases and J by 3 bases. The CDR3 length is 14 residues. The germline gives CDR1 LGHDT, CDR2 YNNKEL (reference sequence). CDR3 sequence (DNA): TGTGCCAGCAGCCTTGGACAGGGGAGCTACGAGCAGTACTTC. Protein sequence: CASSLGQGSYEQYF.

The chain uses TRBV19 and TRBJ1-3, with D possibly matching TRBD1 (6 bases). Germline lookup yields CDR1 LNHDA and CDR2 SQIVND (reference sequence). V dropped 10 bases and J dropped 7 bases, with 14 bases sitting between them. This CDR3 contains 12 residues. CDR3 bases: TGTGCCACGATAAGCAGGGGCAACACCATATATTTT. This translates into CATISRGNTIYF.

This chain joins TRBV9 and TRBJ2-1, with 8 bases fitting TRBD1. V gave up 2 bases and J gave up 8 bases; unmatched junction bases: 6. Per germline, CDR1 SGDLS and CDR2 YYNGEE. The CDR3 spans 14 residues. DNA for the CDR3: TGTGCCAGCAGCGTTCGGACAGGGAACCATGAGCAGTTCTTC. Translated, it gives CASSVRTGNHEQFF.

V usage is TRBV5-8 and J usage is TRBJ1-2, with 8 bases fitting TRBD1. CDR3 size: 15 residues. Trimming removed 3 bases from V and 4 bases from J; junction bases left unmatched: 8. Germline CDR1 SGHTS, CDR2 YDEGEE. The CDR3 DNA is TGTGCCAGCAGCTGGGGCGGGACAGGAAGCTATGGCTACACCTTC. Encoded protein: CASSWGGTGSYGYTF.

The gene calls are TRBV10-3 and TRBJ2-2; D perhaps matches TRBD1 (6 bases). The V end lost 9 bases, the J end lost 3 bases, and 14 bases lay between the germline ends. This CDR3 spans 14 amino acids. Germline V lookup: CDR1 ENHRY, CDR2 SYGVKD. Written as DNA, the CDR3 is TGTGCCATACGAAAACAGGGATACACCGGGGAGCTGTTTTTT. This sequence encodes CAIRKQGYTGELFF.

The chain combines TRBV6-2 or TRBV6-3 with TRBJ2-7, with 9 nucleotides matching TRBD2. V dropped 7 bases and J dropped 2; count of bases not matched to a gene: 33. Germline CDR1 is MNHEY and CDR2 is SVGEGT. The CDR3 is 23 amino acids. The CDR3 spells CASTPLGGPARSEPTSGPYEQYF. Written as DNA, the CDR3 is TGTGCCAGCACCCCCCTCGGGGGCCCAGCAAGATCTGAACCTACTAGCGGGCCCTACGAGCAGTACTTC.

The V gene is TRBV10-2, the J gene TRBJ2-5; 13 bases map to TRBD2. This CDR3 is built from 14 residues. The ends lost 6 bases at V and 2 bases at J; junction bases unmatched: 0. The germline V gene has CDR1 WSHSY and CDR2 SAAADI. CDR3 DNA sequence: TGCGCCAGCAGGGGACTAGCGGGACAAGAGACCCAGTACTTC. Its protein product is CASRGLAGQETQYF.

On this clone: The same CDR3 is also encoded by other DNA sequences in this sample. CDR3 in DNA: TGTGCCAGCAGTTCCCTCGGGACAGCCCCCGATGAGCAGTTCTTC. Translating it yields CASSSLGTAPDEQFF. V gene TRBV6-2 or TRBV6-3 combines with J gene TRBJ2-1; 7 bases are a match to TRBD1. Germline CDR1 and CDR2: MNHEY and SVGEGT. The V and J ends lost 4 bases and 8 bases, in that order; junction bases with no gene match: 11. The CDR3 sequence is 15 residues long.

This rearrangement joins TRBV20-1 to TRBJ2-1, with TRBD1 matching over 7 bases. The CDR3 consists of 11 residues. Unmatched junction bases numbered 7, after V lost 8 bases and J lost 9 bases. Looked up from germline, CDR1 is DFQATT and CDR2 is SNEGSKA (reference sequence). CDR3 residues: CSPKGGGEQFF. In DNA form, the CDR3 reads TGCAGTCCAAAAGGGGGCGGTGAGCAGTTCTTC.